This entry describes one T cell receptor (beta chain). The sample originates from a study of T cell changes during pregnancy in multiple sclerosis. The germline V and J ends were trimmed by 5 bases and 5 bases, with 13 bases remaining between them. CDR3 length: 13 residues. CDR1 is SQVTM and CDR2 is ANQGSEA in the germline V gene. TCRdb's table, derived via immunoSEQ multiplex PCR, lists solely in-frame clones and lacks some. The sample consists of 35,000 to 45,000 clones, 91% of them appearing once. This clonotype originated in a female donor with multiple sclerosis, enrolled in a pregnancy study. This specimen was CD8+ T cells from peripheral blood mononuclear cells, taken before pregnancy. The V call is TRBV29-1, the J call TRBJ2-4, with a weak D call TRBD2 (6 bases). CDR3 protein: CSVLGGTQNIQYF. CDR3 in DNA: TGCAGCGTTTTAGGAGGGACCCAAAACATTCAGTACTTC.